This T cell receptor beta chain was retrieved from a study of T cells after yellow fever vaccination. The study's findings and limits: The booster response re-showed most primary clones: around 96% CD4, roughly 91% CD8.

Each CDR3 protein gets one entry after TCRdb re-called the 5' RACE reads with MiXCR. The table has 350,000 to 450,000 distinct CDR3 sequences, approximately 5.7% seen once. This clonotype was counted at least ten times. Its antigen is as yet unknown. Germline CDR1 SGHRS, CDR2 YFSETQ. The CDR3 loop spans 20 amino acids. The junction had 19 bases not matched to a gene; V was cut back by 1 base and J by 3 bases. The sample consisted of PBMCs, taken 5 days after the yellow fever booster vaccination. The TCR comes from a young man who received the YFV17D yellow fever vaccine. The J gene is TRBJ2-5, the V gene TRBV5-1, with 9 bases aligning to TRBD2. The CDR3 loop reads CASSLRGASLIAGEEETQYF. For the CDR3, the DNA is TGCGCCAGCAGCTTGCGAGGGGCGTCATTGATAGCGGGAGAGGAAGAGACCCAGTACTTC.